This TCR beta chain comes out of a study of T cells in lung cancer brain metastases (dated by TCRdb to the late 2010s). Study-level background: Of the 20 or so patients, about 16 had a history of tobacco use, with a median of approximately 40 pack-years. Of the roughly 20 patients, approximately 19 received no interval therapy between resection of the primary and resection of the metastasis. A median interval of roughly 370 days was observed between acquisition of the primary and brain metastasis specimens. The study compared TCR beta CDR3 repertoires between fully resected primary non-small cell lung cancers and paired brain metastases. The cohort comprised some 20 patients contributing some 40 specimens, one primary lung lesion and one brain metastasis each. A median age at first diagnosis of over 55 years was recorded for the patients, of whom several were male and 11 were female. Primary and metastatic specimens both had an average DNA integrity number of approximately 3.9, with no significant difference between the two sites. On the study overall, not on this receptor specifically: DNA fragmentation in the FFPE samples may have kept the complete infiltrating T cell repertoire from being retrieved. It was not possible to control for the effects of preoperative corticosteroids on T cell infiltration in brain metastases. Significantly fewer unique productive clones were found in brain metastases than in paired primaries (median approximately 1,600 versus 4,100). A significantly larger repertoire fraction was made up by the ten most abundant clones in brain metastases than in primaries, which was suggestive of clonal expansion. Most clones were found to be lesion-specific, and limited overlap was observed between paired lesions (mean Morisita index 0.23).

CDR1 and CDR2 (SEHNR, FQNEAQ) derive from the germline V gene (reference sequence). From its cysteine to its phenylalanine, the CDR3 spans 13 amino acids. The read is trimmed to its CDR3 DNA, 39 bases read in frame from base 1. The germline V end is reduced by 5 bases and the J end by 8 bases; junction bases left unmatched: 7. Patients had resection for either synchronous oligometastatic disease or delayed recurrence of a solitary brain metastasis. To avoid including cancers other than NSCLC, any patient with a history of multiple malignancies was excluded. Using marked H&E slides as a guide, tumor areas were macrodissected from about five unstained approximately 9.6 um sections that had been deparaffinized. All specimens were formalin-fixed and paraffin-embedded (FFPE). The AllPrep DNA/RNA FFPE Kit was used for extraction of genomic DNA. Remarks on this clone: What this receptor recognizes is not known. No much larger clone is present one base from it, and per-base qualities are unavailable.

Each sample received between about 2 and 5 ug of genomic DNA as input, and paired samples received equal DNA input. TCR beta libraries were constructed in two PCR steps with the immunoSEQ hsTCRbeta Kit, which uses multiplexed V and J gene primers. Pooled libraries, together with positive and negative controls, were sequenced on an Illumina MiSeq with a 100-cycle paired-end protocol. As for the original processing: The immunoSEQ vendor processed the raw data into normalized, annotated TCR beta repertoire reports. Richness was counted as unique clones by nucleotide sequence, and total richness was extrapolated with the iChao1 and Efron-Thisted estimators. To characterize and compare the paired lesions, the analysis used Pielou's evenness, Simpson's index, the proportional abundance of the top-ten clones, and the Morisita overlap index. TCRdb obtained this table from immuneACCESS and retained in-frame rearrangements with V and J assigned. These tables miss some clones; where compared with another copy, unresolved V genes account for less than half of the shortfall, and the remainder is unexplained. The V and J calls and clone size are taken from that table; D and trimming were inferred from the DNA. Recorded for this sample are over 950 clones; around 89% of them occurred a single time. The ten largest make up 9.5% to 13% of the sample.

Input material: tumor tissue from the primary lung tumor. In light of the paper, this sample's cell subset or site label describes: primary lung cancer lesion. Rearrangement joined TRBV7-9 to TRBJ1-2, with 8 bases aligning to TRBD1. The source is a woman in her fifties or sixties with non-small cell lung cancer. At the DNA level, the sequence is TGTGCCAGCAGCCCAGGGGGCTTAGTGGGCTACACCTTC. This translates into CASSPGGLVGYTF.